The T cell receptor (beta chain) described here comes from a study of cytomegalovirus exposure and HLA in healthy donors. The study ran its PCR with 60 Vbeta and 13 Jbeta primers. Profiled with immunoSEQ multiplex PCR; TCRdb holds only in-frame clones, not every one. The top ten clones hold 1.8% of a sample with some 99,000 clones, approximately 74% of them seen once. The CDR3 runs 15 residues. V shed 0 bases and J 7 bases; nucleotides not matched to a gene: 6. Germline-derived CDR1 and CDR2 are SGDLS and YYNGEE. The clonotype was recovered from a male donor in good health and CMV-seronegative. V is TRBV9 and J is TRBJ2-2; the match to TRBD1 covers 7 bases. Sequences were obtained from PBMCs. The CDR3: CASSVGGQANGELFF. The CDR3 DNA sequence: TGTGCCAGCAGCGTAGGAGGACAGGCGAACGGGGAGCTGTTTTTT. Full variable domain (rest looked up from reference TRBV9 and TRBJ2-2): DSGVTQTPKHLITATGQRVTLRCSPRSGDLSVYWYQQSLDQGLQFLIQYYNGEERAKGNILERFSAQQFPDLHSELNLSSLELGDSALYFCASSVGGQANGELFFGEGSRLTVL.